The 16 T cell receptor beta chains in this list originate from one sample, sequenced in a study of blood T cells in healthy people across ages. Through a sample-barcoded 5' primer and a J-beta primer mix, a second PCR was run for roughly 7 to 12 cycles. TCRdb re-called the 5' RACE reads with MiXCR, one entry per CDR3 protein. This sample has hundreds of thousands of distinct CDR3 sequences; roughly 40% occur once, and the top ten carry around 13%. Sequenced sample: blood. The receptor source for this set is a young man in good health.

V gene TRBV20-1 combines with J gene TRBJ2-3, with D maybe TRBD1 (6 bases). The CDR3 loop spans 12 amino acids. Germline-derived CDR1 and CDR2 are DFQATT and SNEGSKA (reference sequence). Trimming took off 6 bases at V and 9 bases at J, with 16 bases between the two ends. The CDR3 spells CSATQGWETQYF. CDR3 sequence (DNA): TGCAGTGCCACACAGGGTTGGGAGACGCAGTATTTT.

The chain couples TRBV7-6 to TRBJ1-1, with D maybe TRBD1 (5 bases). CDR3 length: 16 residues. Germline lookup yields CDR1 SGHVS and CDR2 FNYEAQ. V was clipped by 1 base and J by 0 bases, with 12 bases between them. This CDR3 is CASSLVRGSMNTEAFF. The DNA for the CDR3 is TGTGCCAGCAGCTTAGTTCGGGGCAGTATGAACACTGAAGCTTTCTTT. Full variable domain (rest looked up from reference TRBV7-6 and TRBJ1-1): GAGVSQSPRYKVTKRGQDVALRCDPISGHVSLYWYRQALGQGPEFLTYFNYEAQQDKSGLPNDRFSAERPEGSISTLTIQRTEQRDSAMYRCASSLVRGSMNTEAFFGQGTRLTVV.

This clonotype was recorded a few times. This sequence joins TRBV29-1 and TRBJ2-3; either TRBD1 or TRBD2 may supply D (5 bases each). The CDR3 contains 14 residues. The germline V gene has CDR1 SQVTM and CDR2 ANQGSEA. The V end was cut by 5 bases, the J end by 1 base, with 13 bases between. The CDR3 DNA reads as TGCAGCGTTCGGCTTGGGGGTCGCACAGATACGCAGTATTTT. It is translated as CSVRLGGRTDTQYF.

V is TRBV4-1 and J is TRBJ1-1; TRBD1 is a possible D gene (6 bases). The V gene lost 6 bases and the J gene lost 4 bases, with 21 bases spanning the gap. The CDR3 runs 16 residues. CDR1 MGHRA and CDR2 YSYEKL come from the germline V gene. CDR3 bases: TGCGCCAGCAGTTCCAAGGGGGAGCCAGGAGCCACTGAAGCTTTCTTT. Its protein is CASSSKGEPGATEAFF.

Notes on this clonotype: The junction shows a germline mismatch at one end, possibly a read error. The rearrangement uses TRBV12-3 or TRBV12-4 and TRBJ2-1, with 9 positions matching TRBD2. Matching the DNA end better, TRBJ2-7 makes the J call doubtful. The CDR3 contains 14 residues. CDR3 sequence reads: CASSVAGEYNEQYF. The CDR3 nucleotides are TGTGCCAGCAGTGTAGCGGGGGAATACAATGAGCAGTACTTC.

A note on this clonotype: This may arise from a read error, as a much more abundant clone is one base away. This chain uses TRBV20-1 with TRBJ2-1; D might be TRBD1 or TRBD2, each matching 5 bases. The CDR3 has 14 amino acids. Germline V gene sequence: CDR1 DFQATT, CDR2 SNEGSKA (reference sequence). In nucleotides, the CDR3 is TGCAGTACTAGAGGGGCTAGCTCCTACAATGAGCAGTTCTTC. Translated: CSTRGASSYNEQFF.

This clonotype was counted at least ten times. The chain couples TRBV20-1 to TRBJ1-2; D remains ambiguous. V was pared by 6 bases and J by 2 bases, with 7 bases between. Looked up from germline, CDR1 is DFQATT and CDR2 is SNEGSKA (reference sequence). The CDR3 spans 11 residues. In DNA, the CDR3 is TGCAGTGCGCACGACAACTATGGCTACACCTTC. Protein sequence: CSAHDNYGYTF.

The V gene is TRBV6-2 or TRBV6-3, the J gene TRBJ2-1, with D perhaps matching TRBD1 (5 bases). The CDR3 extends over 16 amino acids. The germline V and J ends were trimmed by 3 bases and 8 bases, with 20 bases remaining between them. CDR1 MNHEY and CDR2 SVGEGT come from the germline V gene. The CDR3 DNA sequence: TGTGCCAGCAGTTATGAGGCAGGGAACCCCAAGGATGAGCAGTTCTTC. Its translation is CASSYEAGNPKDEQFF.

Details on this clonotype: The DNA is omitted, as the CDR3 cannot be located on it reliably, and the CDR3 follows TCRdb's listing. The chain recombines TRBV7-9 with TRBJ2-5. 12 amino acids form the CDR3, both terminal residues included. Germline lookup yields CDR1 SEHNR and CDR2 FQNEAQ (reference sequence). The CDR3 is CASILGQETQYF.

V usage is TRBV7-3 and J usage is TRBJ1-1, with D possibly being TRBD1 (6 bases). This CDR3 is 18 amino acids long. V lost 1 base, J lost 1 base, and 19 bases lay in between. Germline CDR1 is SGHTA and CDR2 is FQGTGA. This CDR3 reads CASSLRTGAGAANTEAFF. The CDR3 nucleotides are TGTGCCAGCAGCTTAAGAACGGGGGCAGGGGCGGCGAACACTGAAGCTTTCTTT.

The genes are TRBV12-3 or TRBV12-4 and TRBJ1-2; TRBD1 matches at 10 bases. V lost 3 bases, J lost 10 bases, and 14 bases stayed unmatched. The CDR3 has 16 residues. This chain's CDR3 is CASSFGPIWTGGDYTF. For the CDR3, the DNA is TGTGCCAGCAGTTTTGGCCCTATTTGGACAGGGGGGGACTACACCTTC.

This clonotype was picked up a small number of times. This rearrangement joins TRBV7-9 to TRBJ2-7; D not certain. In germline, CDR1 is SEHNR, CDR2 FQNEAQ (reference sequence). This CDR3 region has 14 residues. V was trimmed by 0 bases and J by 4 bases, leaving 10 bases between them. CDR3 region: CASSLAFSLYEQYF. The CDR3 region has the DNA TGTGCCAGCAGCTTAGCTTTCAGCCTGTACGAGCAGTACTTC.

Regarding this clonotype: This clone may be a read error of a much larger clone one base away. The genes are TRBV7-2 and TRBJ2-1; 12 positions agree with TRBD2. The V gene's germline CDR1 is SGHTA and CDR2 FQGNSA. CDR3 size: 16 residues. The CDR3 spells CAGSLATSGGYNEQFF. The CDR3 region has the DNA TGTGCCGGCAGCTTAGCGACTAGCGGGGGATACAATGAGCAGTTCTTC.

The rearrangement uses TRBV27 and TRBJ2-3; the match to TRBD1 covers 8 bases. This CDR3 region has 16 residues. CDR1 MNHEY and CDR2 SMNVEV come from the germline V gene (reference sequence). DNA for the CDR3: TGTACCAACAGCGTAAGGGGACAGGATCACACAGATACGCAGTATTTT. It is translated as CTNSVRGQDHTDTQYF.

This clonotype was detected a few times. The chain employs TRBV7-3 and TRBJ2-1; the match to TRBD1 covers 9 bases. V lost 3 bases, J lost 6 bases, and 6 bases stayed unmatched. CDR1 and CDR2 (germline): SGHTA, FQGTGA. The CDR3 has 15 residues. CDR3 bases: TGTGCCAGCAGCTTGGGACAGGGTATGGTCAATGAGCAGTTCTTC. Translating it yields CASSLGQGMVNEQFF.

This clonotype was recorded once. A far more abundant clone sits one base away, making this likely a read error. The V gene is TRBV14, the J gene TRBJ2-7; D not resolved. Germline lookup yields CDR1 SGHDN and CDR2 FVKESK. Trimming cost V 10 bases and J 2 bases, with 9 bases left between them. The CDR3 runs 11 residues. DNA of the CDR3: TGTGCCAACAGTTCGGCCTACGAGCAGTACTTC. As protein: CANSSAYEQYF. The full variable domain, its missing parts supplied by reference TRBV14 and TRBJ2-7, is EAGVTQFPSHSVIEKGQTVTLRCDPISGHDNLYWYRRVMGKEIKFLLHFVKESKQDESGMPNNRFLAERTGGTYSTLKVQPAELEDSGVYFCANSSAYEQYFGPGTRLTVT.